Shown below are 13 T cell receptor beta chains from a single sample sequenced in a study of cytomegalovirus exposure and HLA in healthy donors. The PCR was carried out with 60 Vbeta primers and 13 Jbeta primers. Measured with immunoSEQ multiplex PCR; TCRdb has only the in-frame clones, and not every one. The top ten clones hold around 2% of a sample with 100,000 to 150,000 clones, around 84% of them seen once. Material for sequencing was PBMCs. The receptors derive from a man aged 18 to 30 in good health and CMV-seronegative.

The rearrangement links TRBV7-9 to TRBJ2-1; D is unclear. This CDR3 has 16 amino acids. The V end was cut by 5 bases, the J end by 0 bases, with 14 bases between. Germline assignment: CDR1 SEHNR and CDR2 FQNEAQ (reference sequence). The CDR3 reads CASSPLDKASYNEQFF. The CDR3 coding sequence is TGTGCCAGCAGCCCATTAGACAAGGCCTCCTACAATGAGCAGTTCTTC.

J is TRBJ2-2 and V is TRBV6-4, with D maybe TRBD2 (6 bases). CDR1 and CDR2 (germline): MRHNA, SNTAGT. This CDR3 region has 14 residues. Trimming took off 8 bases at V and 5 bases at J, with 15 bases between the two ends. DNA for the CDR3: TGTGCCAGCGCCGAATTGGAGGGAACCGGGGAGCTGTTTTTT. This codes for CASAELEGTGELFF.

This clone was observed a few times. The rearrangement links TRBV6-1 to TRBJ1-5; TRBD1 matches at 9 bases. V lost 1 base and J lost 6; bases outside the gene matches: 7. Germline CDR1 MNHNS, CDR2 SASEGT. There are 16 residues in the CDR3. CDR3 bases: TGTGCCAGCAGTGAAGGGGCTGGGACAGGGAGTCAGCCCCAGCATTTT. Translating gives CASSEGAGTGSQPQHF.

V usage is TRBV7-8 and J usage is TRBJ2-7, with 9 bases matching TRBD1. There are 14 residues in the CDR3. The trim removed 3 bases at V and 1 base at J, leaving 1 base unmatched. The germline V gene has CDR1 SGHVS and CDR2 FQNEAQ. The CDR3 region has the DNA TGTGCCAGCAGCTTCGGGACAGGGTCCTACGAGCAGTACTTC. It translates to CASSFGTGSYEQYF.

The chain has TRBV7-2 and TRBJ2-1; D is unresolved. The CDR3 is made up of 12 amino acids. CDR1 SGHTA and CDR2 FQGNSA come from the germline V gene. Deletions cut 5 bases from V and 3 bases from J, with 5 bases between. This chain's CDR3 is CASSLNYNEQFF. CDR3 nucleotides: TGTGCCAGCAGCCTAAACTACAATGAGCAGTTCTTC.

The table lists this clone with a count of one. V is TRBV2 and J is TRBJ2-7; 7 nucleotides line up with TRBD1. The CDR3 spans 13 residues. Trimming cost V 6 bases and J 3 bases; bases outside gene matches: 5. Germline CDR1 SNHLY, CDR2 FYNNEI. The CDR3 is CASRGQFLYEQYF. Here the CDR3 DNA reads TGTGCCAGCAGGGGACAGTTCCTCTACGAGCAGTACTTC.

This clone was detected only a few times. The CDR3 region is CASSLDSSNTGELFF. CDR3 in DNA: TGCGCCAGCAGCTTGGACAGCTCGAACACCGGGGAGCTGTTTTTT. V gene TRBV5-1 combines with J gene TRBJ2-2, with D unclear. The CDR3 is 15 amino acids. CDR1 and CDR2 (germline): SGHRS, YFSETQ. Between the trimmed V and J ends, which lost 0 bases and 0 bases, there was a span of 6 bases.

The V and J genes are TRBV5-6 and TRBJ2-7; the D gene is possibly TRBD1 (6 bases). The germline CDR1 and CDR2 sequences are SGHDT and YYEEEE. With 4 bases removed from V and 5 bases from J, the gap between germline ends came to 22 bases. The CDR3 runs to 16 residues. DNA of the CDR3: TGTGCCAGCAGCATACAGGGAGTCTATATAGAGGACGAGCAGTACTTC. It specifies CASSIQGVYIEDEQYF.

V and J are TRBV12-5 and TRBJ2-1, with 8 bases that match TRBD1. CDR3 size: 14 residues. With 6 bases clipped from V and 7 bases from J, the junction kept 8 bases outside the gene matches. The V gene's germline CDR1 is LGHNT and CDR2 FRNRAP. CDR3 in amino acids: CASGTWTGTNEQFF. In DNA, the CDR3 is TGTGCTAGTGGGACATGGACAGGGACTAATGAGCAGTTCTTC.

This clone has just a few counts. The rearrangement uses TRBV7-9 and TRBJ2-7; TRBD1 is a possible D gene (5 bases). Germline CDR1 SEHNR, CDR2 FQNEAQ (reference sequence). This CDR3 region has 14 residues. V lost 5 bases, J lost 4 bases, and 15 bases lay in between. CDR3 protein: CASSHPDIPYEQYF. The CDR3 DNA follows: TGTGCCAGCAGCCACCCGGACATACCGTACGAGCAGTACTTC.

The chain couples TRBV6-5 to TRBJ1-1; TRBD1 agrees at 7 bases. The CDR3 length is 14 residues. The V gene end was trimmed by 5 bases and the J gene end by 5 bases; junction bases not matched to a gene: 8. The germline CDR1 and CDR2 sequences are MNHEY and SVGAGI. DNA for the CDR3: TGTGCCAGCAGTCCCCGACAGGGAATAACTGAAGCTTTCTTT. It is translated as CASSPRQGITEAFF.

This clone was observed a handful of times. J is TRBJ1-2 and V is TRBV5-6; no firm D call. Germline values: CDR1 SGHDT, CDR2 YYEEEE. This CDR3 is 13 amino acids long. Trimming stripped 6 bases from V and 0 bases from J, with 9 bases between. This CDR3 is CASTRGSNYGYTF. The CDR3 DNA follows: TGTGCCAGCACCCGAGGATCTAACTATGGCTACACCTTC.

The genes are TRBV7-9 and TRBJ1-5, with D perhaps matching TRBD1 (5 bases). The CDR3 is made up of 16 amino acids. With 2 bases removed from V and 0 bases from J, the gap between germline ends came to 11 bases. The germline V gene encodes CDR1 SEHNR and CDR2 FQNEAQ (reference sequence). CDR3 coding DNA: TGTGCCAGCAGCTTATCAGGGACTTATAGCAATCAGCCCCAGCATTTT. This sequence encodes CASSLSGTYSNQPQHF.